This entry lists 24 T cell receptor beta chains sequenced from one sample in a study of blood T cell repertoires in COVID-19 (dated by TCRdb to the early 2020s). Preparation of the library involved the immunoSEQ multiplex PCR assay. TCRdb obtained this table from immuneACCESS and retained in-frame rearrangements with V and J assigned. These tables miss some clones; where compared with another copy, unresolved V genes account for less than half of the shortfall, and the remainder is unexplained. The sample records about 18,000 clones, roughly 87% of which are singletons. The top ten hold roughly 52% of the sample. What was sequenced was peripheral blood. The receptors were sampled from a human donor in a cohort sampled during active COVID-19.

The V and J genes are TRBV2 and TRBJ1-1; D is undetermined. Germline V gene lookup returns CDR1 SNHLY and CDR2 FYNNEI. The CDR3 sequence is 12 residues long. Trimming took off 7 bases at V and 7 bases at J, with 13 bases between the two ends. CDR3 in DNA: TGTGCCAGCACTCTAGAGGGAATTGAAGCTTTCTTT. Protein sequence: CASTLEGIEAFF.

This chain uses TRBV19 with TRBJ1-2; D perhaps matches TRBD1 (5 bases). Germline loops: CDR1 LNHDA, CDR2 SQIVND (reference sequence). The CDR3 spans 12 residues. The V gene lost 5 bases and the J gene lost 8 bases, with 12 bases spanning the gap. CDR3 DNA: TGTGCCAGTAGTTGGGGCCATGGAGGCTACACCTTC. As protein: CASSWGHGGYTF.

V is TRBV30 and J is TRBJ2-2; 7 nucleotides agree with TRBD1. V trimming: 0 bases; J trimming: 6 bases; junction bases outside the gene matches: 1. This CDR3 region has 13 residues. CDR1 GTSNPN and CDR2 SVGIG come from the germline V gene (reference sequence). This chain's CDR3 is CAWSVGGPGELFF. CDR3 in DNA: TGTGCCTGGAGTGTAGGGGGCCCCGGGGAGCTGTTTTTT.

The chain uses TRBV6-2 or TRBV6-3 and TRBJ2-1, with D tentatively TRBD2 (7 bases). The ends were cut back, 2 bases at V and 3 bases at J, with 17 bases in the middle. This CDR3 is built from 17 residues. CDR1 MNHEY and CDR2 SVGEGT come from the germline V gene. CDR3 residues: CASSYMGLRGVYNEQFF. The CDR3 region has the DNA TGTGCCAGCAGTTACATGGGACTAAGGGGGGTCTACAATGAGCAGTTCTTC.

The chain employs TRBV7-8 and TRBJ2-1; TRBD2 agrees at 7 bases. Germline V gives CDR1 SGHVS, CDR2 FQNEAQ. V gave up 4 bases and J gave up 4 bases; unmatched junction bases: 4. The CDR3 spans 14 residues. CDR3 amino acids: CASSWSGVYNEQFF. The CDR3 DNA reads as TGTGCCAGCAGCTGGAGCGGGGTTTACAATGAGCAGTTCTTC.

This chain joins TRBV9 and TRBJ2-1; TRBD1 is a possible D gene (6 bases). CDR3 length equals 14 residues. V shed 7 bases and J shed 4 bases, with 15 bases lying between them. Germline-derived CDR1 and CDR2 are SGDLS and YYNGEE. CDR3 coding DNA: TGTGCCAGCGGGGGCCCCGATTCTTACAATGAGCAGTTCTTC. It translates to CASGGPDSYNEQFF.

This chain uses TRBV9 with TRBJ1-1; D is unclear. Trimming removed 0 bases from V and 2 bases from J, with 20 bases in between. There are 18 residues in the CDR3. Germline loops: CDR1 SGDLS, CDR2 YYNGEE. The DNA of the CDR3 is TGTGCCAGCAGCGTAGTTATTCATGTTTGTGGCACCAACACTGAAGCTTTCTTT. Its protein is CASSVVIHVCGTNTEAFF.

V is TRBV7-9 and J is TRBJ1-1; tentative D call: TRBD1 (6 bases). The V gene lost 4 bases and the J gene lost 3 bases, with 15 bases spanning the gap. This CDR3 has 15 residues. The V gene's germline CDR1 is SEHNR and CDR2 FQNEAQ (reference sequence). For the CDR3, the DNA is TGTGCCAGCAGCTCACCCGGGGGGCGTGACACTGAAGCTTTCTTT. This encodes CASSSPGGRDTEAFF. The full variable domain, completed using reference TRBV7-9 and TRBJ1-1, is DTGVSQNPRHKITKRGQNVTFRCDPISEHNRLYWYRQTLGQGPEFLTYFQNEAQLEKSRLLSDRFSAERPKGSFSTLEIQRTEQGDSAMYLCASSSPGGRDTEAFFGQGTRLTVV.

The chain couples TRBV7-8 to TRBJ2-1; TRBD1 matches 7 bases. Germline V gene lookup returns CDR1 SGHVS and CDR2 FQNEAQ. The CDR3 runs to 16 residues. With 2 bases clipped from V and 0 bases from J, the junction kept 4 bases outside the gene matches. The CDR3 nucleotides read TGTGCCAGCAGCTTAATGCCAGGGGGCTCCTACAATGAGCAGTTCTTC. This codes for CASSLMPGGSYNEQFF.

This chain uses TRBV27 with TRBJ2-2; TRBD2 aligns across 7 bases. Germline CDR1 reads MNHEY; CDR2 reads SMNVEV (reference sequence). J was trimmed by 7 bases and V by 5 bases; bases with no gene match: 13. The CDR3 has 16 residues. Written as DNA, the CDR3 is TGTGCCAGCAGTCTCGGATCTGGGAGGGGCGGCGGGGAGCTGTTTTTT. Its protein is CASSLGSGRGGGELFF.

This clone was seen only once. This chain connects TRBV27 to TRBJ1-2, with D unclear. Germline V gene lookup returns CDR1 MNHEY and CDR2 SMNVEV (reference sequence). Between the trimmed V and J ends, which lost 3 bases and 2 bases, there was a span of 13 bases. The CDR3 totals 15 residues. The CDR3 DNA is TGTGCCAGCAGTTTCCGCGGGGTGGAAAACTATGGCTACACCTTC. It encodes CASSFRGVENYGYTF.

The chain joins TRBV5-1 to TRBJ2-1; weak D call: TRBD2 (5 bases). Trimming stripped 0 bases from V and 6 bases from J, with 10 bases between. Germline CDR1 and CDR2: SGHRS and YFSETQ. The length of the CDR3 is 14 residues. CDR3 coding DNA: TGCGCCAGCAGCTTGGTGGCGGGTTGCAATGAGCAGTTCTTC. Its protein product is CASSLVAGCNEQFF. Full variable domain (remainder filled in from reference TRBV5-1 and TRBJ2-1): KAGVTQTPRYLIKTRGQQVTLSCSPISGHRSVSWYQQTPGQGLQFLFEYFSETQRNKGNFPGRFSGRQFSNSRSEMNVSTLELGDSALYLCASSLVAGCNEQFFGPGTRLTVL.

The chain joins TRBV7-3 to TRBJ2-3, with a weak D call TRBD1 (5 bases). The ends were cut back, 2 bases at V and 5 bases at J, with 8 bases in the middle. This CDR3 spans 13 amino acids. CDR1 is SGHTA, CDR2 FQGTGA, per germline. The CDR3 DNA reads as TGTGCCAGCAGCTTAGGGGCCGAAGATACGCAGTATTTT. This encodes CASSLGAEDTQYF.

V is TRBV30 and J is TRBJ1-5; 10 positions agree with TRBD1. Germline V gene sequence: CDR1 GTSNPN, CDR2 SVGIG (reference sequence). The CDR3 covers 19 residues. V lost 2 bases, J lost 5 bases, and 18 bases stayed unmatched. The CDR3 reads CAWSRTRTGGGGLHQPQHF. CDR3 DNA sequence: TGTGCCTGGAGTCGGACACGGACAGGGGGGGGAGGTTTGCATCAGCCCCAGCATTTT. The full variable domain, completed using reference TRBV30 and TRBJ1-5, is SQTIHQWPATLVQPVGSPLSLECTVEGTSNPNLYWYRQAAGRGLQLLFYSVGIGQISSEVPQNLSASRPQDRQFILSSKKLLLSDSGFYLCAWSRTRTGGGGLHQPQHFGDGTRLSIL.

This clone has only one observation. The V gene is TRBV2, the J gene TRBJ2-2; 13 bases are shared with TRBD2. The CDR3 loop spans 17 amino acids. Germline V gives CDR1 SNHLY, CDR2 FYNNEI. V dropped 3 bases and J dropped 5; count of bases not matched to a gene: 6. The CDR3 spells CASSDPGLAGATGELFF. The CDR3 DNA sequence: TGTGCCAGCAGTGATCCCGGACTAGCGGGGGCAACCGGGGAGCTGTTTTTT.

The V and J genes are TRBV5-1 and TRBJ1-1; unclear D gene. The CDR3 has 14 residues. With 4 bases removed from V and 5 bases from J, the gap between germline ends came to 15 bases. Per the germline V gene, CDR1 is SGHRS and CDR2 is YFSETQ. The CDR3 sequence is CASSLTAGDTEAFF. CDR3 coding DNA: TGCGCCAGCAGCCTTACAGCGGGAGATACTGAAGCTTTCTTT.

The chain joins TRBV30 to TRBJ1-4; 10 bases are a match to TRBD1. V shed 5 bases and J 8 bases; nucleotides not matched to a gene: 8. The CDR3 length is 14 residues. Germline CDR1 and CDR2: GTSNPN and SVGIG (reference sequence). The CDR3 DNA is TGTGCCTGGGGGTCCGGGACAGGGGAAGAAAAACTGTTTTTT. Amino acid sequence: CAWGSGTGEEKLFF. Variable domain in full (rest from reference TRBV30 and TRBJ1-4): SQTIHQWPATLVQPVGSPLSLECTVEGTSNPNLYWYRQAAGRGLQLLFYSVGIGQISSEVPQNLSASRPQDRQFILSSKKLLLSDSGFYLCAWGSGTGEEKLFFGSGTQLSVL.

J is TRBJ2-3 and V is TRBV11-2; 9 bases are a match to TRBD2. CDR1 and CDR2 (germline): SGHAT, FQNNGV. V was clipped by 4 bases and J by 1 base; unmatched bases: 6. This CDR3 spans 16 amino acids. The CDR3, as DNA: TGTGCCAGCAGCTCCCCTGCGGGGGGGGGCACAGATACGCAGTATTTT. This gives the protein CASSSPAGGGTDTQYF.

The genes are TRBV10-3 and TRBJ2-2; a possible D gene is TRBD1 (6 bases). The CDR3 sequence is 15 residues long. From germline, CDR1 is ENHRY and CDR2 SYGVKD. V was clipped by 3 bases and J by 4 bases, with 12 bases between them. Here the CDR3 reads CAISDPGTSTGELFF. The CDR3 region has the DNA TGTGCCATCAGTGACCCCGGGACAAGCACCGGGGAGCTGTTTTTT.

This sequence joins TRBV7-2 and TRBJ1-3; the match to TRBD1 covers 8 bases. Germline V lookup: CDR1 SGHTA, CDR2 FQGNSA. The CDR3 contains 15 residues. V dropped 5 bases and J dropped 3; count of bases not matched to a gene: 6. CDR3 DNA sequence: TGTGCCAGCAGCCAGGACAGGGCATATGGAAACACCATATATTTT. This codes for CASSQDRAYGNTIYF.

V and J are TRBV25-1 and TRBJ1-2, with a possible D match to TRBD1 (6 bases). V was cut by 7 bases and J by 6 bases, with 12 bases left in between. Germline V gene lookup returns CDR1 MGHDK and CDR2 SYGVNS. CDR3 size: 12 residues. CDR3 region: CASMNRDDGYTF. DNA of the CDR3: TGTGCCAGCATGAACAGGGACGATGGCTACACCTTC.

The chain employs TRBV5-1 and TRBJ1-3, with 7 positions matching TRBD1. The germline CDR1 and CDR2 sequences are SGHRS and YFSETQ. CDR3 length: 16 residues. Trimming removed 4 bases from V and 0 bases from J; junction bases left unmatched: 7. CDR3 coding DNA: TGCGCCAGCAGCCCTAGACAGGGAAGCTCTGGAAACACCATATATTTT. Its translation: CASSPRQGSSGNTIYF.

In DNA, the CDR3 is TGTGCCAGCAGCTTAGCGCAGTCGGGTACCCAGCCCCAGCATTTT. As protein: CASSLAQSGTQPQHF. The V gene is TRBV7-2, the J gene TRBJ1-5; D remains ambiguous. V lost 0 bases, J lost 7 bases, and 13 bases lay in between. Looked up from germline, CDR1 is SGHTA and CDR2 is FQGNSA. The CDR3 totals 15 residues.

This chain links TRBV4-2 with TRBJ2-7; a possible D gene is TRBD2 (5 bases). CDR3 size: 15 residues. V lost 1 base, J lost 0 bases, and 10 bases lay in between. Germline V gene lookup returns CDR1 LGHNA and CDR2 YNFKEQ. The CDR3 DNA reads as TGTGCCAGCAGCCAAGCCTCGGGGAGCTCCTACGAGCAGTACTTC. Translation gives CASSQASGSSYEQYF.